The rows below give T cell receptor beta chains drawn from one sample of a study of T cells after somatic rescue of genetic block. Libraries were prepared by immunoSEQ multiplex PCR; TCRdb keeps only in-frame clonotypes and omits some of them. The sample yields about 52,000 clones, 90% to 97% seen once. The sequenced sample was peripheral blood mononuclear cells (PBMCs). The receptors were gathered from a child under two years old. The CDR3 runs from the conserved cysteine through the conserved F or W. D genes are given only for firm matches. A clone size is listed for some rows: how often the clone was seen (once, few, many), or a class if it is expanded.

j_call clone_size d_call v_call cdr3_nt cdr3_aa
TRBJ2-3 . TRBD1 TRBV9 TGTGCCAGCAGCGTATTCGCGGGACAGGGGGATACGCAGTATTTT CASSVFAGQGDTQYF
TRBJ2-7 . . TRBV10-3 TGTGCCATCAGTAACAGCTCCTACGAGCAGTACTTC CAISNSSYEQYF
TRBJ1-5 . . TRBV27 TGTGCCAGCAGTTTATCGGGGGGAGAGCCCCAGCATTTT CASSLSGGEPQHF
TRBJ2-1 . TRBD1 TRBV5-1 TGCGCCAGCAGCTTGGACAGGGGCTACAATGAGCAGTTCTTC CASSLDRGYNEQFF
TRBJ2-3 . . TRBV6-5 TGTGCCAGCAGTTGGGCTCACACAGATACGCAGTATTTT CASSWAHTDTQYF
TRBJ1-1 . . TRBV7-3 TGTGCCAGCAGCTTAATCCCCGGGACAAACACTGAAGCTTTCTTT CASSLIPGTNTEAFF
TRBJ2-2 . . TRBV7-9 TGTGCCAGCAGCCCCAGGGCACGCACCGGGGAGCTGTTTTTT CASSPRARTGELFF
TRBJ2-3 . . TRBV28 TGTGCCAGCAGTTTCCAGGGGAAGTATACGCAGTATTTT CASSFQGKYTQYF
TRBJ2-2 . TRBD2 TRBV27 TGTGCCAGCAGTTTATCACCGGGGCGGGGGTGGAACACCGGGGAGCTGTTTTTT CASSLSPGRGWNTGELFF
TRBJ2-7 . . TRBV9 TGTGCCAGCAGCTCAAACCCCTACGAGCAGTACTTC CASSSNPYEQYF
TRBJ2-4 once TRBD1 TRBV27 TGTGCCAGCAGTTCCGGGACAGGGGTAGACATTCAGTACTTC CASSSGTGVDIQYF
TRBJ1-2 . . TRBV6-5 TGTGCCAGCAGACCCCCCGGGGGGGGCTACACCTTC CASRPPGGGYTF
TRBJ2-1 . . TRBV6-5 TGTGCCAGCAGTTCCCTAGCGAACCCCTACAATGAGCAGTTCTTC CASSSLANPYNEQFF
TRBJ1-4 . . TRBV28 TGTGCCAGCAGTTTGCAGGGGAGGGAAAAACTGTTTTTT CASSLQGREKLFF
TRBJ2-5 . . TRBV20-1 TGCAGTGCTAATGGGGAGACCCAGTACTTC CSANGETQYF
TRBJ2-3 . . TRBV20-1 TGCAGTGCTAGTAGGTTAGATACGCAGTATTTT CSASRLDTQYF
TRBJ1-2 . TRBD1 TRBV7-9 TGTGCCAGCAGTCATCGAACAGGGGGCGGGGGCTACACCTTC CASSHRTGGGGYTF
TRBJ2-1 . TRBD2 TRBV18 TGTGCCAGCTCACGTCTAGCGGGGAGGGCCGTCAATGAGCAGTTCTTC CASSRLAGRAVNEQFF
TRBJ2-5 . . TRBV28 TGTGCCAGCAGTTTGCACGTAGTTGAGGGAGAGACCCAGTACTTC CASSLHVVEGETQYF
TRBJ1-1 . . TRBV13 TGTGCCAGCAGCTTCACCAGATCCCCAATCACTGAAGCTTTCTTT CASSFTRSPITEAFF
TRBJ1-1 . TRBD1 TRBV12-5 TGTGCTAGTGGGAATACAGGGGCAGCTTTCTTT CASGNTGAAFF
TRBJ2-7 . . TRBV4-2 TGTGCCAGCAGCCAAGGCCTCAGGACAAACTACGAGCAGTACTTC CASSQGLRTNYEQYF
TRBJ2-3 . . TRBV4-3 TGCGCCAGCAGCCAAGATGTAGGGACAGATACGCAGTATTTT CASSQDVGTDTQYF